This TCR beta chain was identified in a study of blood T cell repertoires in COVID-19. Profiling relied on immunoSEQ multiplex PCR, and the TCRdb table lists in-frame clones only, not all of them. The repertoire holds more than 250,000 clones, with nearly 85% as singletons. Germline CDR1 and CDR2: SEHNR and FQNEAQ (reference sequence). The CDR3 totals 13 residues. The ends were cut back, 4 bases at V and 1 base at J, with 8 bases in the middle. This clone has more than one count but fewer than ten. This sequence originates from a human donor in a cohort sampled during active COVID-19. J is TRBJ2-7 and V is TRBV7-9; D remains ambiguous. Sequenced: peripheral blood. The CDR3 spells CASSSADSYEQYF. The DNA of the CDR3 is TGTGCCAGCAGCTCTGCGGATTCCTACGAGCAGTACTTC.